The entry that follows covers one TCR beta chain sequence. Its antigen remains unidentified. Per-base qualities were not stored, and no clone one base away is much larger. Libraries were built with 5' RACE. The listed sequencing device is Illumina HiSeq 2500. The second PCR ran for roughly 7 to 12 cycles and used a J-beta primer mix along with a sample-barcoded 5' primer. A unique molecular identifier was introduced onto each TCR beta cDNA molecule by a template-switch 5' adaptor carrying 12 random nucleotides. At least 2.5 million CDR3-containing paired-end reads were obtained from each sample. All of the RNA was converted into first-strand cDNA using the Mint cDNA synthesis kit, with a TRBC-specific oligonucleotide serving as the primer. Following uracil-DNA glycosylase treatment, a first 18-cycle PCR with universal primers M1SS and BC2_uni_R was performed on all cDNA. The published analysis was carried out like this. Normalization of each sample was performed by random selection of 1 million high-quality reads, each carrying a distinct molecular identifier. Instead of being binned into consensus sequences, reads with shared molecular identifiers were discarded. MiTCR, with a Q25 quality threshold and the strictest error-elimination algorithm, was used for CDR3 identification, clonotype clustering and error correction. A nonparametric unseen species model using Euler transformation provided a lower-bound estimate of total TCR beta diversity. The public reads were quality trimmed at Q25 with fastp and then assembled into clones with MiXCR by TCRdb, keeping productive beta chains. Here each entry gathers all rows of one CDR3 protein and keeps the most common genes and DNA. Clone size and V and J calls follow TCRdb, not the original study. Recorded for this sample are around 1,700,000 distinct CDR3 sequences; about 30% of them occurred a single time. The ten largest make up 7% to 9% of the sample.

The sample belongs to a study of blood T cells in healthy people across ages (dated by TCRdb to 2015 to 2017). Context from the whole study: Template switching captured roughly one uniquely barcoded TCR beta cDNA molecule per two T cells in model experiments. Using the same blood draw, the study looked at two additional independent replicas of 1 million unique cDNA reads for two donors, one aged 18 to 30 and the other aged 80 or older. Donors were grouped into four age groups: young (average approximately 16 years), middle-aged (approximately 41), aged (around 66) and long-lived (about 90). The study measured age-related changes in TCR beta repertoire diversity using deep sequencing normalized with unique cDNA molecular identifiers. To avoid experimental bias, donors of different ages were distributed randomly across sequencing lanes. Study-level results and caveats: Donor CMV infection status was unknown, potentially confounding age-related changes in expanded clonotypes. Estimates of total diversity based on one million sequenced T cells were considered lower bounds and underestimates. Observed TCR beta diversity correlated strongly with the percentage of naive T cells measured by flow cytometry. Observed TCR beta diversity per million T cells fell roughly linearly with age, and a significant reduction was already apparent by age around 39. Conclusive comparison of naive and antigen-experienced compartments was prevented by the profiling of bulk unsorted PBMCs. Compared with the aged group, the long-lived group had more naive CD4+ T cells, fewer expanded clones and increased TCR diversity, suggesting age selection.

The cysteine opens and the phenylalanine closes a CDR3 of 14 amino acids. The retained sequence is limited to the CDR3, 42 bases, with the frame set at the first base. In the germline V gene, CDR1 corresponds to SGHTA and CDR2 to FQGNSA. V loses 7 bases, J loses 6 bases, and the germline ends lie 18 bases apart. Systemically healthy Caucasian individuals from Russia, 35 to 40 in total and aged roughly 6 to 95 years, were included as donors. Approximately 10 milliliters of peripheral blood were collected from each donor into EDTA-treated Vacutainer tubes. Ficoll-Paque density-gradient centrifugation was used to isolate PBMCs, with at least 7 million obtained per sample. Trizol reagent was used to extract total RNA from PBMCs, with at least 5.5 micrograms per sample. Naive CD45RAhigh/CD27high T cell percentages were measured by flow cytometry on a PBMC aliquot from every donor.

The sample taken for sequencing was blood. The sequence joins TRBV7-2 to TRBJ1-1, with an unclear D gene assignment. This clonotype originated in a young woman in good health. The DNA sequence reads TGTGCCAGCAACTCCGGGCTTAAGGCCGCTGAAGCTTTCTTT. Its amino acids are CASNSGLKAAEAFF.